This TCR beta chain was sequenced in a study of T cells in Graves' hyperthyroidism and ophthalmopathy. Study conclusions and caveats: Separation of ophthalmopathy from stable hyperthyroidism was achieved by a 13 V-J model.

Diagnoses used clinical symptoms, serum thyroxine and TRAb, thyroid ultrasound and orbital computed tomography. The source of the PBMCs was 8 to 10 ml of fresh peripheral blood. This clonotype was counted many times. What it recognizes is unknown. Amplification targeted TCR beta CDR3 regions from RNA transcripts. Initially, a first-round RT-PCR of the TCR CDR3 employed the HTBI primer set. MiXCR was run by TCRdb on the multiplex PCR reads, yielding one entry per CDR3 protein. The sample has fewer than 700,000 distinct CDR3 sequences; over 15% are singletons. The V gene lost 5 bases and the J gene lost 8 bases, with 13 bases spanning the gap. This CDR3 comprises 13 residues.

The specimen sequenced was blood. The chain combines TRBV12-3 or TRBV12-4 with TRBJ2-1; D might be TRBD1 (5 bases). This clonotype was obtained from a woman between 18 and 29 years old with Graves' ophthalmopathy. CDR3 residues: CASSQGAVYEQFF. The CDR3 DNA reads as TGTGCCAGCAGTCAAGGGGCAGTCTATGAGCAGTTCTTC.